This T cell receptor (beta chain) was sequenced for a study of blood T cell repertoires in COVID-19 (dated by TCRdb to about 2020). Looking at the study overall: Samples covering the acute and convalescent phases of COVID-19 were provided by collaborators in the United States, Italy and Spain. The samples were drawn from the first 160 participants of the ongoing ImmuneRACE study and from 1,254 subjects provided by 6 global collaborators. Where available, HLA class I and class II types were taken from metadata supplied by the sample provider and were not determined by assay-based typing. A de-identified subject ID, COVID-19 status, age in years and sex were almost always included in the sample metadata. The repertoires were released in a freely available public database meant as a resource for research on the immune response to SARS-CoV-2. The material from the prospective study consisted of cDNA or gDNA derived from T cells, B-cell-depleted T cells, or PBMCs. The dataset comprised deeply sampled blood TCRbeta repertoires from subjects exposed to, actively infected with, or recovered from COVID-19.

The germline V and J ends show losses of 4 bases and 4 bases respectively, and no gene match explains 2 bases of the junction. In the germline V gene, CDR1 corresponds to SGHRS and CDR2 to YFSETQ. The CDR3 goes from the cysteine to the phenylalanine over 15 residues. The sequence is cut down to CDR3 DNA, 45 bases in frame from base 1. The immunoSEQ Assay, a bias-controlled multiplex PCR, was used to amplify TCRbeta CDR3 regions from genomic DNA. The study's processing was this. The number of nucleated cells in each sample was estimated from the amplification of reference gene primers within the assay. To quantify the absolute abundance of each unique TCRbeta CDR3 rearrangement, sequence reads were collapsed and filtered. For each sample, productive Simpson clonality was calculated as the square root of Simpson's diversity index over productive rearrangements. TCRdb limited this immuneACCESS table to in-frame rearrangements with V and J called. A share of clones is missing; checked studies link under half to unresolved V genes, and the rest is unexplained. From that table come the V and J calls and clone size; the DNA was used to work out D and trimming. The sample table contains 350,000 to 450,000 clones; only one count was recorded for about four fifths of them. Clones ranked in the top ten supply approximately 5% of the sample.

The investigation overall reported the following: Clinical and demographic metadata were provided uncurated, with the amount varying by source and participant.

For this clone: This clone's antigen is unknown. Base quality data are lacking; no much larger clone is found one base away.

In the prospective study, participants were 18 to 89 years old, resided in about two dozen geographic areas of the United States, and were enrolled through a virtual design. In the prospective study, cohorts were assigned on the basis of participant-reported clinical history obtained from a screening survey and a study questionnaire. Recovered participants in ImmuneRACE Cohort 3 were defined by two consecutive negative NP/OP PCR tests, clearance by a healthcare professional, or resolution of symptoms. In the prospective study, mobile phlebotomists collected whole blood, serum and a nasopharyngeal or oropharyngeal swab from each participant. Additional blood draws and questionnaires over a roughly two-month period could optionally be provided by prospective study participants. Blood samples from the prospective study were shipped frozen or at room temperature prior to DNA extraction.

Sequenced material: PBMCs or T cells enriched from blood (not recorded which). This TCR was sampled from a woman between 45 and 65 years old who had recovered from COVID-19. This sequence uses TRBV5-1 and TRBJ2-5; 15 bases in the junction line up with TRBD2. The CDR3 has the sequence CASSTGLAGGETQYF. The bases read TGCGCCAGCAGCACGGGACTAGCGGGAGGAGAGACCCAGTACTTC. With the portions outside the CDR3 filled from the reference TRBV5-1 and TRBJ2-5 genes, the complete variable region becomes KAGVTQTPRYLIKTRGQQVTLSCSPISGHRSVSWYQQTPGQGLQFLFEYFSETQRNKGNFPGRFSGRQFSNSRSEMNVSTLELGDSALYLCASSTGLAGGETQYFGPGTRLLVL.